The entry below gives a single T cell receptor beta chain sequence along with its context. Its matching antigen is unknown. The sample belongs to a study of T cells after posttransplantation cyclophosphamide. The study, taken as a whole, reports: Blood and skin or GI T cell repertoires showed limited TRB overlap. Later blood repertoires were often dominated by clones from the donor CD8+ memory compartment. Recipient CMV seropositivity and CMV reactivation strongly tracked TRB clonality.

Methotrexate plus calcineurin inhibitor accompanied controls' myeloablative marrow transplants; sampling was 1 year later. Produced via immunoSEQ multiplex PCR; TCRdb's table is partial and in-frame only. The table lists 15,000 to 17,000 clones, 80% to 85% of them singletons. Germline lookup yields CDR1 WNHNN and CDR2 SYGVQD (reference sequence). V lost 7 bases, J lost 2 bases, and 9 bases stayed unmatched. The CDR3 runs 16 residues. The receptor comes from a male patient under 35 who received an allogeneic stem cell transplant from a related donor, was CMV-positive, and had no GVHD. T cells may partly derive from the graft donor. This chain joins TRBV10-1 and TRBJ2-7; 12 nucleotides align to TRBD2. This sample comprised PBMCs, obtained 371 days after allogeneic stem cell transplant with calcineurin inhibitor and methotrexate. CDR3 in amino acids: CASIGGGLAGTYEQYF. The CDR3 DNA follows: TGCGCCAGCATCGGTGGAGGACTAGCGGGGACCTACGAGCAGTACTTC.